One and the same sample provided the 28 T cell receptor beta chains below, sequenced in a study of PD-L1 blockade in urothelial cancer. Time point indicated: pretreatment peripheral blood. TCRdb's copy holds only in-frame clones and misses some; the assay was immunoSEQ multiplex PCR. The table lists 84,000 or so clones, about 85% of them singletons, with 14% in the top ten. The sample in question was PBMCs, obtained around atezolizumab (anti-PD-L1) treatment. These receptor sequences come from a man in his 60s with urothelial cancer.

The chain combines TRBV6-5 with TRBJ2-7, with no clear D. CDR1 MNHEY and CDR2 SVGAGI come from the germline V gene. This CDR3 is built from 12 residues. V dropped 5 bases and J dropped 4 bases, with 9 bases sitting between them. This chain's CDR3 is CASSPAGYEQYF. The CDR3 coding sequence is TGTGCCAGCAGTCCAGCCGGGTACGAGCAGTACTTC.

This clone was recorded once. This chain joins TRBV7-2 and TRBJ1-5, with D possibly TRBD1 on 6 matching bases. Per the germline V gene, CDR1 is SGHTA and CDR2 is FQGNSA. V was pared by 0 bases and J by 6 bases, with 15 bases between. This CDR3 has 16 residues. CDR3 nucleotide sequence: TGTGCCAGCAGCTTAGCTTTCGGGGGGCGCGGTCAGCCCCAGCATTTT. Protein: CASSLAFGGRGQPQHF.

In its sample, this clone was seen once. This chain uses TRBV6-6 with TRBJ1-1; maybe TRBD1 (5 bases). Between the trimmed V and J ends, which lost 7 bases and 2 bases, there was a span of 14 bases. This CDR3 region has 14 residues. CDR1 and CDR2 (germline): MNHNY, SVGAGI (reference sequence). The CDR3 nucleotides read TGTGCCAGCACCCCCCGGACAATTAACACTGAAGCTTTCTTT. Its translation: CASTPRTINTEAFF.

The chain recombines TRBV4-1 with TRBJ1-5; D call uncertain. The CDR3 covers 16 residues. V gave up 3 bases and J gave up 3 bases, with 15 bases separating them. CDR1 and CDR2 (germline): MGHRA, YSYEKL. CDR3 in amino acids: CASSQEASPPNQPQHF. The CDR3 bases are TGCGCCAGCAGCCAGGAGGCCTCCCCCCCCAATCAGCCCCAGCATTTT.

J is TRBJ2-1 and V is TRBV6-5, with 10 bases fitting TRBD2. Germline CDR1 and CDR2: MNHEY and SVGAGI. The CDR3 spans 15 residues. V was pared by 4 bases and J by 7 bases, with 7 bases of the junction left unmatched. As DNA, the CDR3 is TGTGCCAGCAGTTGGGAGCGGGAGGGCCGGAATGAGCAGTTCTTC. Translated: CASSWEREGRNEQFF.

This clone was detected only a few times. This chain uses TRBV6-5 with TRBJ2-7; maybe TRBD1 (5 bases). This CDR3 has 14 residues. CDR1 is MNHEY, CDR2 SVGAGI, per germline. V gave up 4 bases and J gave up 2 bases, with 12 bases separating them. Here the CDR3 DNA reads TGTGCCAGCAGTTTCACAGGTTCTACCTACGAGCAGTACTTC. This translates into CASSFTGSTYEQYF.

The CDR3 loop is CASSSLGIINEKLFF. DNA for the CDR3: TGTGCCAGCAGCTCCTTGGGCATCATAAATGAAAAACTGTTTTTT. V is TRBV9 and J is TRBJ1-4; no clear D. The germline V gene has CDR1 SGDLS and CDR2 YYNGEE. The length of the CDR3 is 15 residues. V lost 4 bases to trimming and J lost 5 bases, with 15 bases between them. Combining the CDR3 with reference TRBV9 and TRBJ1-4 gives the whole variable domain DSGVTQTPKHLITATGQRVTLRCSPRSGDLSVYWYQQSLDQGLQFLIQYYNGEERAKGNILERFSAQQFPDLHSELNLSSLELGDSALYFCASSSLGIINEKLFFGSGTQLSVL.

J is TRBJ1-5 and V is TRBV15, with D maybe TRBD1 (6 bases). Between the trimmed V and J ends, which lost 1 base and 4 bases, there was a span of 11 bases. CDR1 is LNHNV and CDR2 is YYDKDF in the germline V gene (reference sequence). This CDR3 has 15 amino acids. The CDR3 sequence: CATSRGTAENQPQHF. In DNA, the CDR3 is TGTGCCACCAGCAGAGGGACAGCCGAAAATCAGCCCCAGCATTTT.

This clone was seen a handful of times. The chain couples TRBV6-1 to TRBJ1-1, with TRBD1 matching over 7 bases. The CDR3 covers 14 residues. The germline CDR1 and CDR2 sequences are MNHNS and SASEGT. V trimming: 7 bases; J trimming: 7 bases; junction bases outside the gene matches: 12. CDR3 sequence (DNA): TGTGCCAGCACCTTCAACCGGGACAGCAGTGAAGCTTTCTTT. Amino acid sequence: CASTFNRDSSEAFF.

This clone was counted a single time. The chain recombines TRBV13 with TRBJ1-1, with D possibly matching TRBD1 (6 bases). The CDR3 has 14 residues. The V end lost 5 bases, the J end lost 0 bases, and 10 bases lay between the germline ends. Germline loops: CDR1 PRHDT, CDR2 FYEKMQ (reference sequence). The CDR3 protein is CASSRGGVNTEAFF. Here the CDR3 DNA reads TGTGCCAGCAGCCGGGGGGGCGTGAACACTGAAGCTTTCTTT.

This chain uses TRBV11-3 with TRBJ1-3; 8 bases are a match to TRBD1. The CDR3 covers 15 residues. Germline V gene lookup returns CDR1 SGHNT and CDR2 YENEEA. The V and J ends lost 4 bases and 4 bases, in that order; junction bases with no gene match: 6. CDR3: CASSSSGTGGNTIYF. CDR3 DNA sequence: TGTGCCAGCAGCTCATCCGGGACAGGCGGAAACACCATATATTTT. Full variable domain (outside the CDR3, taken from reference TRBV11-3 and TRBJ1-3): EAGVVQSPRYKIIEKKQPVAFWCNPISGHNTLYWYLQNLGQGPELLIRYENEEAVDDSQLPKDRFSAERLKGVDSTLKIQPAELGDSAVYLCASSSSGTGGNTIYFGEGSWLTVV.

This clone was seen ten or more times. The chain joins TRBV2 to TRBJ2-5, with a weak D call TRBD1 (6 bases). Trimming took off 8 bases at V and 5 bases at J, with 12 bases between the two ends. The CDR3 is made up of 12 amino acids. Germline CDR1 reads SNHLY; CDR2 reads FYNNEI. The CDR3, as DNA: TGTGCCAGCGAACAGGGTATGGAGACCCAGTACTTC. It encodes CASEQGMETQYF.

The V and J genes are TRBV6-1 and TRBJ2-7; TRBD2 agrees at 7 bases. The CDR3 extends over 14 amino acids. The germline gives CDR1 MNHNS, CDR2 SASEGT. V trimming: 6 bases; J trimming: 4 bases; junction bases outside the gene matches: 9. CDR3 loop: CASSLRGDSYEQYF. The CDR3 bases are TGTGCCAGCAGCCTACGGGGGGATTCTTACGAGCAGTACTTC.

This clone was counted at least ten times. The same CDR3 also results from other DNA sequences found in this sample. CDR3 in DNA: TGTGCCAGCAGCGTAGAGCGGTGGGCCTACAATGAGCAGTTCTTC. It specifies CASSVERWAYNEQFF. The genes are TRBV9 and TRBJ2-1; TRBD2 is a possible D gene (5 bases). CDR1 is SGDLS, CDR2 YYNGEE, per germline. The CDR3 has 15 amino acids. The ends were cut back, 0 bases at V and 2 bases at J, with 9 bases in the middle.

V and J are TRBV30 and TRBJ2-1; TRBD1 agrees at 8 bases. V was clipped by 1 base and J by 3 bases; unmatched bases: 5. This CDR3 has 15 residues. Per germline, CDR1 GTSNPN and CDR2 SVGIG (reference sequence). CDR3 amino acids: CAWSEGRGLYNEQFF. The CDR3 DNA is TGTGCCTGGAGTGAGGGCAGGGGGCTCTACAATGAGCAGTTCTTC.

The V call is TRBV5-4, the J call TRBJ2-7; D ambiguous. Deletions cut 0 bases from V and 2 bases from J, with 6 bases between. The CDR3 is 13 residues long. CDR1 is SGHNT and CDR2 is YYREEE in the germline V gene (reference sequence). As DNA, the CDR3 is TGTGCCAGCAGCTTGGCGGGTCCCTACGAGCAGTACTTC. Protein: CASSLAGPYEQYF.

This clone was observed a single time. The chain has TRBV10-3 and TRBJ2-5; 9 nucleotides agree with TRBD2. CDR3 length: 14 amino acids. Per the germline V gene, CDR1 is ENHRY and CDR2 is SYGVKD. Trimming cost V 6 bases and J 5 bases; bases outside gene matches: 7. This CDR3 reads CAISRSGGKETQYF. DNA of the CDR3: TGTGCCATCAGCCGTAGCGGGGGAAAGGAGACCCAGTACTTC.

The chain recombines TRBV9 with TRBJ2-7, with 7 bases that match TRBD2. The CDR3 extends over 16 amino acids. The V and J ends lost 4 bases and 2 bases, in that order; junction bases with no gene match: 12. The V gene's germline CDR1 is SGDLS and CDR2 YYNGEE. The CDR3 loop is CASSPQKSSGPYEQYF. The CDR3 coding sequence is TGTGCCAGCAGCCCCCAGAAGTCTAGCGGCCCCTACGAGCAGTACTTC.

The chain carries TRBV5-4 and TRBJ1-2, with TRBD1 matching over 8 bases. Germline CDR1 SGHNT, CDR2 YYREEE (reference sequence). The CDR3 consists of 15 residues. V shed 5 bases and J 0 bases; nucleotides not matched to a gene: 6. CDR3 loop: CASRQEQGANYGYTF. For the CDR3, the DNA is TGTGCCAGCAGGCAAGAACAGGGGGCTAACTATGGCTACACCTTC.

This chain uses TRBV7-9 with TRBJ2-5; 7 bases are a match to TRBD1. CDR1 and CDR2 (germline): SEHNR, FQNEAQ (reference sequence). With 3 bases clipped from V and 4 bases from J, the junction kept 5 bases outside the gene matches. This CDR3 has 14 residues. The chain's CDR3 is CASSLGQLGETQYF. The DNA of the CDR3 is TGTGCCAGCAGCTTGGGACAGCTGGGAGAGACCCAGTACTTC.

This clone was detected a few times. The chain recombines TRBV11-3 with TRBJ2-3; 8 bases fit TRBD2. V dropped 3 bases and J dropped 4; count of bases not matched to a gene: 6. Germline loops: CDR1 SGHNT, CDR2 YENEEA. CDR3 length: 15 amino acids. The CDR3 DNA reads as TGTGCCAGCAGCTTCCGAGCGGGGGTCTCAGATACGCAGTATTTT. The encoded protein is CASSFRAGVSDTQYF.

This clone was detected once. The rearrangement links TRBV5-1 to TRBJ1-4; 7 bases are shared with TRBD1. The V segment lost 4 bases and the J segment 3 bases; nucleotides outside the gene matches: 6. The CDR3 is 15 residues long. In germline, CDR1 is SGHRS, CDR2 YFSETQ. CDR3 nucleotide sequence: TGCGCCAGCAGCCAATGGACAGGTTCTAATGAAAAACTGTTTTTT. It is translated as CASSQWTGSNEKLFF.

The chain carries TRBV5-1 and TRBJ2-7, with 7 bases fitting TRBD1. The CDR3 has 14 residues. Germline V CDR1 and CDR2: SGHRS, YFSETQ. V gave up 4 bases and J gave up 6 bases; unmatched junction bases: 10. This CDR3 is CASSRDSQFGEQYF. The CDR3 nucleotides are TGCGCCAGCAGCCGGGACAGTCAATTCGGCGAGCAGTACTTC.

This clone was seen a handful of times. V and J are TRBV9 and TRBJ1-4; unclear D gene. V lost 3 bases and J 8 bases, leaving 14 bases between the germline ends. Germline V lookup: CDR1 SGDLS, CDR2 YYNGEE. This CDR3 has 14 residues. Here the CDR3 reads CASSGTAGGEKLFF. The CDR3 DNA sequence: TGTGCCAGCAGCGGGACGGCCGGCGGGGAAAAACTGTTTTTT.

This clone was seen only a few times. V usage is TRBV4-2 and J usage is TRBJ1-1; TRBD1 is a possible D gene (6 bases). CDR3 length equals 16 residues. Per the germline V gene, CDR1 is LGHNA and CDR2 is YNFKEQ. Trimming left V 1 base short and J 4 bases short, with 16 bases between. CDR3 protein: CASSQVSTGILTEAFF. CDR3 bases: TGTGCCAGCAGCCAAGTTAGCACAGGGATACTCACTGAAGCTTTCTTT.

CDR3 sequence reads: CASSRAGGGADTQYF. The CDR3 DNA reads as TGCGCCAGCAGCCGAGCGGGAGGGGGTGCAGATACGCAGTATTTT. J is TRBJ2-3 and V is TRBV4-1, with 10 bases that match TRBD2. CDR1 is MGHRA and CDR2 is YSYEKL in the germline V gene. This CDR3 comprises 15 residues. The V and J ends lost 4 bases and 4 bases, in that order; junction bases with no gene match: 5.

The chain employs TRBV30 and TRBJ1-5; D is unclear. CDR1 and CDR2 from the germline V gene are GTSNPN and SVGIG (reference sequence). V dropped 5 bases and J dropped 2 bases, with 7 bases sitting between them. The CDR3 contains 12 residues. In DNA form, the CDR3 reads TGTGCCTGGGGGGAGGGCAATCAGCCCCAGCATTTT. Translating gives CAWGEGNQPQHF. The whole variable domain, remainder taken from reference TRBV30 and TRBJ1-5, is SQTIHQWPATLVQPVGSPLSLECTVEGTSNPNLYWYRQAAGRGLQLLFYSVGIGQISSEVPQNLSASRPQDRQFILSSKKLLLSDSGFYLCAWGEGNQPQHFGDGTRLSIL.

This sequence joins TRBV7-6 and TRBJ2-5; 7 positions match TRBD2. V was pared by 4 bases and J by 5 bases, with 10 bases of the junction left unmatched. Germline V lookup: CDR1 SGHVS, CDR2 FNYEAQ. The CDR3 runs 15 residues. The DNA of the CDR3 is TGTGCCAGCAGCTCCAACGGACTAGTAGCCGAGACCCAGTACTTC. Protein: CASSSNGLVAETQYF. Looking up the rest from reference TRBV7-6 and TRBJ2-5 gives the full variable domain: GAGVSQSPRYKVTKRGQDVALRCDPISGHVSLYWYRQALGQGPEFLTYFNYEAQQDKSGLPNDRFSAERPEGSISTLTIQRTEQRDSAMYRCASSSNGLVAETQYFGPGTRLLVL.